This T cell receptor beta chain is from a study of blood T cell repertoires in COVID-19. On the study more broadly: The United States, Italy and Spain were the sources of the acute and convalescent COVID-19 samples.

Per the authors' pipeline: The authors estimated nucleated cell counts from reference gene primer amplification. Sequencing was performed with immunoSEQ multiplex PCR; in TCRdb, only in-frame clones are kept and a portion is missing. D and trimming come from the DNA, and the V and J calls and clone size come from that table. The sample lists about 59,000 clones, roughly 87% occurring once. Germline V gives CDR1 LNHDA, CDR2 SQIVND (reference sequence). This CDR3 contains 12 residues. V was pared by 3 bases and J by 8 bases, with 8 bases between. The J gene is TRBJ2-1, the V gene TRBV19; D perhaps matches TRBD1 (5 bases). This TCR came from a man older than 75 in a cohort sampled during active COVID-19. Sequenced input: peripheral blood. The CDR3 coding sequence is TGTGCCAGTAGTATTAGGGGCTATGAGCAGTTCTTC. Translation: CASSIRGYEQFF. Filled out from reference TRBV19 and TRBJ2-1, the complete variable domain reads DGGITQSPKYLFRKEGQNVTLSCEQNLNHDAMYWYRQDPGQGLRLIYYSQIVNDFQKGDIAEGYSVSREKKESFPLTVTSAQKNPTAFYLCASSIRGYEQFFGPGTRLTVL.